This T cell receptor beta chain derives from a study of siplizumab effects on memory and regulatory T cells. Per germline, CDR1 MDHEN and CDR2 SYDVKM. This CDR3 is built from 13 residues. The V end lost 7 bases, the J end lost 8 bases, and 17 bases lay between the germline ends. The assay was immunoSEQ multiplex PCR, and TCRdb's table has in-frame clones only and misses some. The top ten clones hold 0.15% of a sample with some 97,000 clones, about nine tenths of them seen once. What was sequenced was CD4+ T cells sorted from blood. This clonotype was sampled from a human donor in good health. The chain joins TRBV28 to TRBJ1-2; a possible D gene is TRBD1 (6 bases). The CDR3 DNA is TGTGCCAGCAACCCGGTGGGGGCTTACGGCTACACCTTC. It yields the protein CASNPVGAYGYTF.